What follows describes a single T cell receptor beta chain. The antigen is not known. This may come from a read error, since a much larger clone is one base off. The data are from a study of post-analysis software for immune sequencing data. General observations from the study: Comparison of patients with controls showed five TRBV segments more frequent in patients, TRBV5-6, TRBV5-1 and TRBV20-1 among them.

The CDR3 runs 16 residues. The germline V gene has CDR1 SGHDT and CDR2 YYEEEE. Every TCR beta cDNA library bore unique molecular identifiers. TCRdb re-analysed the PCR reads in MiXCR, keeping a single row per CDR3 protein. This table holds hundreds of thousands of distinct CDR3 sequences, 30% to 45% found once. The rearrangement links TRBV5-6 to TRBJ2-1; 9 positions match TRBD2. The J call may not be correct, given that the DNA end is closer to TRBJ2-7. The specimen sequenced was blood. The sequence was obtained from a girl aged 10 to 17 with multiple sclerosis. The CDR3 here is CASSRVLAGTHNEQYF. The CDR3 DNA sequence: TGTGCCAGCAGTCGGGTCCTAGCGGGGACTCACAATGAGCAGTACTTC.